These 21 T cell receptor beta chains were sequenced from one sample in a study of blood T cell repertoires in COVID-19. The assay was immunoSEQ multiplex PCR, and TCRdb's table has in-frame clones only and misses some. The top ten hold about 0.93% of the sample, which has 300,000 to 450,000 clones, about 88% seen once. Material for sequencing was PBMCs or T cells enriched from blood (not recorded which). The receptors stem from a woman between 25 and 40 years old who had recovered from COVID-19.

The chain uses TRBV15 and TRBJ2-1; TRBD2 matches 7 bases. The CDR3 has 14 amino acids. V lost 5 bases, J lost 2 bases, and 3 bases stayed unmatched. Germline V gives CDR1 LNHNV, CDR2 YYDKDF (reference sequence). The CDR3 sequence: CATSPGGTYNEQFF. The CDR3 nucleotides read TGTGCCACCAGCCCGGGGGGTACCTACAATGAGCAGTTCTTC.

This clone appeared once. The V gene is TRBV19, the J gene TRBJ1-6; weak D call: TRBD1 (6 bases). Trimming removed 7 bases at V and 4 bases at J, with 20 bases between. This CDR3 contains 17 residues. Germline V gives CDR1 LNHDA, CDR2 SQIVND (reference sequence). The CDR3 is CASNQPPGQTYNSPLHF. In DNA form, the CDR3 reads TGTGCCAGTAACCAACCACCCGGACAGACTTATAATTCACCCCTCCACTTT.

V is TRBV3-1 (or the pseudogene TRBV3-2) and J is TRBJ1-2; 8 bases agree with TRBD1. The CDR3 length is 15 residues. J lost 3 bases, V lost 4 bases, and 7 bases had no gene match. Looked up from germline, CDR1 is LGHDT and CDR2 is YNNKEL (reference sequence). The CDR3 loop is CASSRTGGQDYGYTF. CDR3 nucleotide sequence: TGTGCCAGCAGCCGCACAGGGGGGCAGGACTATGGCTACACCTTC.

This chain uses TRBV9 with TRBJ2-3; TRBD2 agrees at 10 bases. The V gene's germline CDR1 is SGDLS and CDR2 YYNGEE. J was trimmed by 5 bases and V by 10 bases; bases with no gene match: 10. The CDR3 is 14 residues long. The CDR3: CASQRGGGVDTQYF. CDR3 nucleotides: TGTGCCTCTCAGCGGGGGGGAGGTGTAGATACGCAGTATTTT.

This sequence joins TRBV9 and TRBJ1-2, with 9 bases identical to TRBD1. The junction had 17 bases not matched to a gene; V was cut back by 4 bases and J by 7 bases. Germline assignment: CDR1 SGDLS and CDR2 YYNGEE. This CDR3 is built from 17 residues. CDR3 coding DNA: TGTGCCAGCAGCCCCCGGGACAGGGACGTCTTTAACGGTGGCTACACCTTC. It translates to CASSPRDRDVFNGGYTF.

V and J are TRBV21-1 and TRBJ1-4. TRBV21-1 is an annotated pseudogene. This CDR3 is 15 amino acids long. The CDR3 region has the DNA TGTGCCAGCAGCTCCAACCTCGAGTTAAATGAAAAACTGTTTTTT. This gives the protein CASSSNLELNEKLFF.

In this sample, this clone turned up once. Written as DNA, the CDR3 is TGTGCCAGCAGTGAAGTGACACAGATTAGCTCCTACGAGCAGTACTTC. This gives the protein CASSEVTQISSYEQYF. This chain links TRBV6-1 with TRBJ2-7; D remains ambiguous. The CDR3 runs 16 residues. Germline CDR1 is MNHNS and CDR2 is SASEGT. Trimming cost V 1 base and J 0 bases, with 13 bases left between them.

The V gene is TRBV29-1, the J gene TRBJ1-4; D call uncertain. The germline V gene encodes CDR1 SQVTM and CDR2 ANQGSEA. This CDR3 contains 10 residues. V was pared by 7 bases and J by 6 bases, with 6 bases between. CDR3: CSAQDEKLFF. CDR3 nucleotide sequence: TGCAGCGCACAAGATGAAAAACTGTTTTTT. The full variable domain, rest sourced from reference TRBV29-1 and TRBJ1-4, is SAVISQKPSRDICQRGTSLTIQCQVDSQVTMMFWYRQQPGQSLTLIATANQGSEATYESGFVIDKFPISRPNLTFSTLTVSNMSPEDSSIYLCSAQDEKLFFGSGTQLSVL.

CDR3 DNA: TGTGCCAGCAGCTTACAACGCGGGGGGCGGTGGAATGAGCAGTTCTTC. Translated: CASSLQRGGRWNEQFF. The J gene is TRBJ2-1, the V gene TRBV7-2; TRBD2 agrees at 8 bases. The CDR3 length is 16 residues. Germline V gene sequence: CDR1 SGHTA, CDR2 FQGNSA. After removal of 2 bases from V and 7 bases from J, the junction contained 10 bases not matched to a gene. Drawing the rest from reference TRBV7-2 and TRBJ2-1, the complete variable domain is GAGVSQSPSNKVTEKGKDVELRCDPISGHTALYWYRQSLGQGLEFLIYFQGNSAPDKSGLPSDRFSAERTGGSVSTLTIQRTQQEDSAVYLCASSLQRGGRWNEQFFGPGTRLTVL.

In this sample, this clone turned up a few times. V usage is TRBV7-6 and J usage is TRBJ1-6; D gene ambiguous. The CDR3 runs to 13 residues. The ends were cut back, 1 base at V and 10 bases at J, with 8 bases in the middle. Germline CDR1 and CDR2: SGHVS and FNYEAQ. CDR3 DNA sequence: TGTGCCAGCAGCTTAGGGGCGGGCTCACCCCTCCACTTT. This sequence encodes CASSLGAGSPLHF.

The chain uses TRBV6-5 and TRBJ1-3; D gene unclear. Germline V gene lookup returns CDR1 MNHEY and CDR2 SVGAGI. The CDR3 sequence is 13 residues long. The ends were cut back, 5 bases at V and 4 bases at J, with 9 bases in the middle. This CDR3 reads CASSPAQGNTIYF. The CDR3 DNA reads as TGTGCCAGCAGTCCTGCCCAGGGAAACACCATATATTTT.

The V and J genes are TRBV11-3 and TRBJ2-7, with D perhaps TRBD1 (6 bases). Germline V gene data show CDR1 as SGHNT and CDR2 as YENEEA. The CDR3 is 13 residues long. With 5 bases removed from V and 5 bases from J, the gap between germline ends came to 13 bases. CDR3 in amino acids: CASSPSDSNEQYF. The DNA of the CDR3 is TGTGCCAGCAGCCCATCGGACAGCAACGAGCAGTACTTC.

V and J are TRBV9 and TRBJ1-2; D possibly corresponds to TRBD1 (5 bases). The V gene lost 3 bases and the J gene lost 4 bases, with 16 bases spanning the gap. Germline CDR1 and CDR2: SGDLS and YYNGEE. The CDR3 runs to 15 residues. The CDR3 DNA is TGTGCCAGCAGCGATTCAGGGTCATGGGGCTATGGCTACACCTTC. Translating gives CASSDSGSWGYGYTF. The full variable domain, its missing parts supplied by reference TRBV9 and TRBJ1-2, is DSGVTQTPKHLITATGQRVTLRCSPRSGDLSVYWYQQSLDQGLQFLIQYYNGEERAKGNILERFSAQQFPDLHSELNLSSLELGDSALYFCASSDSGSWGYGYTFGSGTRLTVV.

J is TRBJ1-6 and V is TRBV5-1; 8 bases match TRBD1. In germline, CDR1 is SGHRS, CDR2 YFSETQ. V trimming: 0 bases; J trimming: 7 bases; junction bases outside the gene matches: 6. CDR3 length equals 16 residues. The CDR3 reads CASSLEYRGWNSPLHF. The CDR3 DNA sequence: TGCGCCAGCAGCTTGGAGTACAGGGGGTGGAATTCACCCCTCCACTTT.

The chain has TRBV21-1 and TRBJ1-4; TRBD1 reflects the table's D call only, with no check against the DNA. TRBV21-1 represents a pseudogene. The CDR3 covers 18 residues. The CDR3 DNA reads TGTGCCAGCAGCAGACTAGATGGGACAGCCTATCAGTATGAAAAACTGTTTTTT. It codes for CASSRLDGTAYQYEKLFF.

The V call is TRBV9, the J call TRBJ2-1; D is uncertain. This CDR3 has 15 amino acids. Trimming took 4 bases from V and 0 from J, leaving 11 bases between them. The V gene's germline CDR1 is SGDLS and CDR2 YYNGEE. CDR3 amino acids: CASSIEANSYNEQFF. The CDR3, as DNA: TGTGCCAGCAGCATCGAGGCGAACTCCTACAATGAGCAGTTCTTC. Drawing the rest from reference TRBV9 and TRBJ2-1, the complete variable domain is DSGVTQTPKHLITATGQRVTLRCSPRSGDLSVYWYQQSLDQGLQFLIQYYNGEERAKGNILERFSAQQFPDLHSELNLSSLELGDSALYFCASSIEANSYNEQFFGPGTRLTVL.

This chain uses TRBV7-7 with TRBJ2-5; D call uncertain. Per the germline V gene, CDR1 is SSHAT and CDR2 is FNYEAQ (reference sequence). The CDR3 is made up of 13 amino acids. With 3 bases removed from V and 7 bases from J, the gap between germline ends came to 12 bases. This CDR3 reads CASSLKPRGTQYF. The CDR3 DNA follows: TGTGCCAGCAGCTTGAAACCTAGAGGGACCCAGTACTTC.

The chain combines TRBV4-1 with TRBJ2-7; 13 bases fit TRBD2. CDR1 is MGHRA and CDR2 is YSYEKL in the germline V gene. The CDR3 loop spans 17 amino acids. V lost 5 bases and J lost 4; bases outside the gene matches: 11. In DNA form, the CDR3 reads TGCGCCAGCAGCTTCCACCCCGGGACTAGCGGGGAGTACGAGCAGTACTTC. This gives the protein CASSFHPGTSGEYEQYF.

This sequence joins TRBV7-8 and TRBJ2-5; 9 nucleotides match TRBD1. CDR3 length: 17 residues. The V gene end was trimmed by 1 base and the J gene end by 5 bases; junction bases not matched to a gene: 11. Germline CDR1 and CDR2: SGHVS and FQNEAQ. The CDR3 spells CASSLDLTGGRKETQYF. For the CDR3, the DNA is TGTGCCAGCAGCTTAGACCTTACAGGGGGCCGTAAGGAGACCCAGTACTTC.

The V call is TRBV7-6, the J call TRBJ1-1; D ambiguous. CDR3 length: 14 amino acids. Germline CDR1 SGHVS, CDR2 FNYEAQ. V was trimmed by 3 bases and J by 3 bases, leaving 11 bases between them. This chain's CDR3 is CASSLPGFDTEAFF. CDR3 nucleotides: TGTGCCAGCAGCTTGCCCGGGTTCGACACTGAAGCTTTCTTT. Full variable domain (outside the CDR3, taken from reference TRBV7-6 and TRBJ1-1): GAGVSQSPRYKVTKRGQDVALRCDPISGHVSLYWYRQALGQGPEFLTYFNYEAQQDKSGLPNDRFSAERPEGSISTLTIQRTEQRDSAMYRCASSLPGFDTEAFFGQGTRLTVV.

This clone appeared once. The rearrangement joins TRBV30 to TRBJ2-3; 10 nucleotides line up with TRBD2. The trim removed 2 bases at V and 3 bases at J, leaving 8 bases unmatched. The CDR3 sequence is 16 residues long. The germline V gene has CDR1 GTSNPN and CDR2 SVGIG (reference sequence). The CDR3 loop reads CAWSLSGGLVTDTQYF. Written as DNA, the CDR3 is TGTGCCTGGAGTCTTAGCGGGGGGCTGGTGACAGATACGCAGTATTTT.